This TCR beta chain came from a study of T cell responses to AZD1222 COVID-19 vaccine. On the study more broadly: It was second doses at about 4 or about 12 weeks that were pooled. Study-wide results and caveats: The span of vaccine-associated CD4 TCRs extended across spike, with dominance at 160-218 and 743-854. After two AZD1222 doses, spike-specific TCR breadth and depth rose versus day 0. Seropositive status at baseline applied to only five or six AZD1222 recipients.

Clones were sequenced by immunoSEQ multiplex PCR, and TCRdb holds only the in-frame ones, with some missing. Among approximately 150,000 clones listed, over 85% were seen once. The V gene's germline CDR1 is SGHNT and CDR2 YENEEA. V lost 0 bases and J 9 bases, leaving 9 bases between the germline ends. The CDR3 totals 13 residues. Regarding this clone: Its matching antigen is unknown.

The TCR was taken from an adult in good health. The sample here was peripheral blood, taken on day 0 of AZD1222 vaccination. V gene TRBV11-3 combines with J gene TRBJ2-1; no reliable D call. As DNA, the CDR3 is TGTGCCAGCAGCTTAGATAGGCCGGGTGAGCAGTTCTTC. Amino acid sequence: CASSLDRPGEQFF.